Presented here are 17 T cell receptor beta chains from one specimen sequenced in a study of cytomegalovirus exposure and HLA in healthy donors. A multiplex PCR was run with 60 Vbeta primers and 13 Jbeta primers. Using immunoSEQ multiplex PCR, the repertoire was profiled, and TCRdb retains in-frame clones only, with some absent. The table includes roughly 160,000 clones, more than 60% detected once. Sequencing was carried out using PBMCs. Receptors originate from a woman aged 50 to 65 in good health and CMV-seropositive.

The chain uses TRBV5-1 and TRBJ1-4; D gene ambiguous. Germline CDR1 SGHRS, CDR2 YFSETQ. Trimming removed 4 bases from V and 8 bases from J, with 18 bases in between. The CDR3 is made up of 15 amino acids. Written as DNA, the CDR3 is TGCGCCAGCAGCCACGACGCCGCTGGAGTCGAAAAACTGTTTTTT. It yields the protein CASSHDAAGVEKLFF.

CDR3 protein: CASSIGTGATEKLFF. The CDR3 coding sequence is TGTGCCAGTAGTATAGGAACAGGGGCGACTGAAAAACTGTTTTTT. The genes are TRBV19 and TRBJ1-4, with 7 nucleotides matching TRBD1. V shed 1 base and J 7 bases; nucleotides not matched to a gene: 6. CDR1 LNHDA and CDR2 SQIVND come from the germline V gene (reference sequence). The CDR3 length is 15 residues.

This sequence joins TRBV9 and TRBJ1-2; D unresolved. The CDR3 has 14 amino acids. The germline CDR1 and CDR2 sequences are SGDLS and YYNGEE. V was shortened by 0 bases and J by 4 bases, with 10 bases between the two germline ends. As DNA, the CDR3 is TGTGCCAGCAGCGTAGTAAAGGAGTCCTATGGCTACACCTTC. Protein product: CASSVVKESYGYTF.

The V call is TRBV19, the J call TRBJ1-4; 10 bases match TRBD1. The ends lost 3 bases at V and 8 bases at J; junction bases unmatched: 3. The CDR3 consists of 14 residues. Germline V gene sequence: CDR1 LNHDA, CDR2 SQIVND (reference sequence). CDR3 DNA: TGTGCCAGTAGTATGGGACAGGGGACGGAAAAACTGTTTTTT. As protein: CASSMGQGTEKLFF.

The genes are TRBV28 and TRBJ1-2; the D gene is possibly TRBD1 (5 bases). The length of the CDR3 is 14 residues. The V gene's germline CDR1 is MDHEN and CDR2 SYDVKM. V dropped 6 bases and J dropped 1 base, with 12 bases sitting between them. CDR3: CASSDAGFNYGYTF. CDR3 in DNA: TGTGCCAGCAGCGATGCAGGGTTTAACTATGGCTACACCTTC.

The V gene is TRBV4-1, the J gene TRBJ2-5; 9 positions agree with TRBD1. Germline V gene sequence: CDR1 MGHRA, CDR2 YSYEKL. The CDR3 covers 16 residues. The trim removed 1 base at V and 5 bases at J, leaving 8 bases unmatched. CDR3 amino acids: CASSQGGTGRMETQYF. The DNA for the CDR3 is TGCGCCAGCAGCCAAGGAGGGACAGGGAGGATGGAGACCCAGTACTTC.

J is TRBJ2-1 and V is TRBV2, with 7 bases that match TRBD2. The V segment lost 4 bases and the J segment 6 bases; nucleotides outside the gene matches: 9. The germline V gene encodes CDR1 SNHLY and CDR2 FYNNEI. This CDR3 has 15 residues. In DNA, the CDR3 is TGTGCCAGCAGTGTACAGCGGGACCGGAGCAATGAGCAGTTCTTC. Protein product: CASSVQRDRSNEQFF.

This chain joins TRBV30 and TRBJ1-3; 9 bases are shared with TRBD1. This CDR3 has 15 residues. J gave up 0 bases and V 5 bases, and 5 bases lay outside the gene matches. Germline CDR1 reads GTSNPN; CDR2 reads SVGIG (reference sequence). The CDR3 here is CAWGGTGSSGNTIYF. The CDR3 DNA follows: TGTGCCTGGGGAGGGACAGGGAGCTCTGGAAACACCATATATTTT.

This clone was counted between two and nine times. The rearrangement uses TRBV10-1 and TRBJ1-1; TRBD1 is a possible D gene (6 bases). The V and J ends lost 0 bases and 1 base respectively, with 6 bases between them. Germline V gene lookup returns CDR1 WNHNN and CDR2 SYGVQD (reference sequence). The CDR3 covers 14 residues. In DNA, the CDR3 is TGCGCCAGCAGTGAGTCAGGGGGGAACACTGAAGCTTTCTTT. Protein sequence: CASSESGGNTEAFF.

The rearrangement uses TRBV5-4 and TRBJ1-1, with D unclear. Trimming shortened V by 0 bases and J by 4 bases, and 10 bases separated the two germline ends. This CDR3 contains 14 residues. Looked up from germline, CDR1 is SGHNT and CDR2 is YYREEE (reference sequence). CDR3 sequence (DNA): TGTGCCAGCAGCTTGGTGGGAGGGTCCACTGAAGCTTTCTTT. Residues: CASSLVGGSTEAFF.

This clone occurred once. The rearrangement uses TRBV5-1 and TRBJ1-1; D call uncertain. V was trimmed by 0 bases and J by 0 bases, leaving 9 bases between them. The germline CDR1 and CDR2 sequences are SGHRS and YFSETQ. The CDR3 spans 15 residues. CDR3 DNA: TGCGCCAGCAGCTTGGTTTCCAGTATGAACACTGAAGCTTTCTTT. Protein product: CASSLVSSMNTEAFF.

The chain recombines TRBV9 with TRBJ2-7, with D perhaps TRBD1 (6 bases). This CDR3 spans 14 amino acids. V was clipped by 4 bases and J by 5 bases, with 16 bases between them. CDR1 is SGDLS and CDR2 is YYNGEE in the germline V gene. The CDR3 region is CASSPAPHRDEQYF. CDR3 bases: TGTGCCAGCAGCCCCGCCCCGCACAGGGACGAGCAGTACTTC.

The chain joins TRBV4-2 to TRBJ2-3; 11 bases fit TRBD2. Germline trimming cut 4 bases from V and 2 bases from J; bases unmatched to any gene: 5. The CDR3 has 16 residues. Germline V gene data show CDR1 as LGHNA and CDR2 as YNFKEQ. The CDR3 reads CASSPGTSGLTDTQYF. DNA of the CDR3: TGTGCCAGCAGCCCCGGGACTAGCGGTCTCACAGATACGCAGTATTTT.

This clone was detected a few times. The V and J genes are TRBV7-8 and TRBJ2-7, with unresolved D. The CDR3 runs to 15 residues. Trimming stripped 1 base from V and 2 bases from J, with 12 bases between. Per the germline V gene, CDR1 is SGHVS and CDR2 is FQNEAQ. The CDR3 protein is CASSLGTTATYEQYF. In nucleotides, the CDR3 is TGTGCCAGCAGCTTAGGAACGACTGCAACCTACGAGCAGTACTTC.

The chain carries TRBV7-2 and TRBJ2-5; D is perhaps TRBD2 (6 bases). The V and J ends lost 6 bases and 4 bases respectively, with 15 bases between them. The CDR3 has 14 amino acids. CDR1 and CDR2 (germline): SGHTA, FQGNSA. The CDR3 nucleotides read TGTGCCAGCAGGTCAAACGGGGGTACAGAGACCCAGTACTTC. Amino acid sequence: CASRSNGGTETQYF.

This sequence joins TRBV15 and TRBJ1-5; D gene uncertain. V gave up 2 bases and J gave up 6 bases, with 11 bases separating them. Germline V gene lookup returns CDR1 LNHNV and CDR2 YYDKDF (reference sequence). The CDR3 sequence is 14 residues long. The CDR3 region has the DNA TGTGCCACCAGCAGAAAAAGGGAGGGTCAGCCCCAGCATTTT. Its protein product is CATSRKREGQPQHF.

CDR3 sequence reads: CASSFQGADEQFF. CDR3 sequence (DNA): TGTGCCAGCAGTTTCCAGGGGGCCGATGAGCAGTTCTTC. The gene calls are TRBV28 and TRBJ2-1, with 8 positions matching TRBD1. Per the germline V gene, CDR1 is MDHEN and CDR2 is SYDVKM. The CDR3 contains 13 residues. V shed 3 bases and J 8 bases; nucleotides not matched to a gene: 3. Complete variable domain (other parts from reference TRBV28 and TRBJ2-1): DVKVTQSSRYLVKRTGEKVFLECVQDMDHENMFWYRQDPGLGLRLIYFSYDVKMKEKGDIPEGYSVSREKKERFSLILESASTNQTSMYLCASSFQGADEQFFGPGTRLTVL.